This T cell receptor beta chain was observed in a study of T-cell reconstitution after alpha-beta-depleted transplantation in children. As to this clonotype: Its target is unknown.

CDR3 size: 17 residues. Germline trimming cut 0 bases from V and 1 base from J; bases unmatched to any gene: 7. The V gene's germline CDR1 is LGHDT and CDR2 YNNKEL (reference sequence). Study-level results: It was reported that alpha-beta T cells came from several hundred expanded graft clones (about two months after transplant). Some patients' high day-60 TCRbeta diversity was traced to surviving recipient T cells and thymic progenitors. T-cell counts and diversity at one year following transplant were attributed mainly to newly produced T cells.

Molecular barcoding with unique molecular identifiers was used for the TCRbeta library. TCRdb passed the PCR reads through MiXCR, listing each CDR3 protein once. The table shows around 800,000 distinct CDR3 sequences, with approximately 15% occurring only once. The V call is TRBV3-1, the J call TRBJ2-3; 7 bases match TRBD2. Source: PBMCs, mostly from graft donor cells, taken 360 days after TCRalphabeta/CD19-depleted stem cell transplant. This TCR derives from a male patient aged 10 to 17 who had a stem cell transplant for acute lymphoblastic leukemia, so the T cells may come from the graft donor. For the CDR3, the DNA is TGTGCCAGCAGCCAAGACCCAACGGGAGGCCGCACAGATACGCAGTATTTT. Translating gives CASSQDPTGGRTDTQYF.